This T cell receptor beta chain was obtained from a study of siplizumab effects on memory and regulatory T cells. Findings of the study overall: Naive-or-memory phenotypes were unassignable for roughly 80-96% of proliferating CD4+ or CD8+ clones.

Concerning this clone: Antigen: not known.

The protocol was immunoSEQ multiplex PCR, while the TCRdb copy is restricted to in-frame clones and leaves out a portion. The table records around 82,000 clones, 93% of them present only once. Unmatched junction bases numbered 4, after V lost 4 bases and J lost 2 bases. Germline V gene data show CDR1 as SGHRS and CDR2 as YFSETQ. There are 15 residues in the CDR3. Sample: CD8+ T cells sorted from blood. The chain is built from TRBV5-1 and TRBJ2-1; TRBD2 matches 9 bases. This clonotype was sampled from a human donor in good health. CDR3: CASSASGGPYNEQFF. In nucleotides, the CDR3 is TGCGCCAGCAGCGCCAGCGGGGGGCCCTACAATGAGCAGTTCTTC.